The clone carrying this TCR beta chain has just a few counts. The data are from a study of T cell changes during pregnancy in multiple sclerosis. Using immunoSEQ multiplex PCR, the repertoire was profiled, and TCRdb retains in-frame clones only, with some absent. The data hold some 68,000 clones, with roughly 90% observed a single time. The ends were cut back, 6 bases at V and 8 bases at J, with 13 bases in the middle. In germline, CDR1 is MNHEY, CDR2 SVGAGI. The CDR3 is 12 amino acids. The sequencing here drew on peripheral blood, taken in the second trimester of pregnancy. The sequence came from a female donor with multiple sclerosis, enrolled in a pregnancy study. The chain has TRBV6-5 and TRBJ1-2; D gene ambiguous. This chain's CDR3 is CASRPGGGGYTF. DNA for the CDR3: TGTGCCAGCAGACCGGGTGGTGGAGGCTACACCTTC.